Listed here are 2 T cell receptor beta chains from one sample, sequenced in a study of T-cell reconstitution after alpha-beta-depleted transplantation in children. Unique molecular identifiers tagged the TCRbeta library. Each CDR3 protein gets one entry after TCRdb re-called the PCR reads with MiXCR. This table holds about 340,000 distinct CDR3 sequences, roughly 17% found once. The starting material was PBMCs, mostly from graft donor cells, obtained 360 days after TCRalphabeta/CD19-depleted stem cell transplant. The receptors come from a male patient aged 2-10 years who had a stem cell transplant for acute lymphoblastic leukemia, so the T cells may come from the graft donor.

This chain uses TRBV4-1 with TRBJ2-7, with D tentatively TRBD1 or TRBD2 (5 bases each). Trimming shortened V by 1 base and J by 9 bases, and 19 bases separated the two germline ends. This CDR3 has 15 residues. Germline V lookup: CDR1 MGHRA, CDR2 YSYEKL. CDR3 sequence reads: CASSQVRDGGLGQYF. The DNA for the CDR3 is TGCGCCAGCAGCCAAGTAAGGGACGGTGGCCTAGGGCAGTACTTC.

This clonotype was recorded at least ten times. The chain carries TRBV12-3 or TRBV12-4 and TRBJ1-5; D gene ambiguous. This CDR3 region has 13 residues. Trimming pared 1 base from V and 4 bases from J, leaving 5 bases between. The CDR3 bases are TGTGCCAGCAGTTTAGACTGGAATCAGCCCCAGCATTTT. This codes for CASSLDWNQPQHF.